This TCR beta chain appears in the sequencing data of a study of blood T cell repertoires in COVID-19 (TCRdb year 2020). About the full investigation: Samples covering the acute and convalescent phases of COVID-19 were provided by collaborators in the United States, Italy and Spain. The repertoires were released in a freely available public database meant as a resource for research on the immune response to SARS-CoV-2. A de-identified subject ID, COVID-19 status, age in years and sex were almost always included in the sample metadata. The samples were drawn from two sources: the first 160 participants of the ongoing ImmuneRACE study, and 950 to 1,500 subjects contributed by 6 global collaborators. The material from the prospective study consisted of cDNA or gDNA derived from T cells, B-cell-depleted T cells, or PBMCs. Deeply sampled blood TCRbeta repertoires from subjects exposed to, actively infected with, or recovered from COVID-19 were included in the dataset. Where available, HLA class I and class II types were obtained from metadata supplied by the sample provider rather than from assay-based typing. Study-wide findings and limitations: The quantity of clinical and demographic metadata differed by source and by participant and was supplied without curation.

About this clone itself: Its antigen is unknown. Within one base of it there is no much larger clone, and no base qualities were kept.

TCRbeta CDR3 regions were amplified from genomic DNA using the immunoSEQ Assay, a bias-controlled multiplex PCR. In the original analysis: Nucleated cell counts per sample were estimated from amplification of reference gene primers within the assay. To quantify the absolute abundance of each unique TCRbeta CDR3 rearrangement, sequence reads were collapsed and filtered. For each sample, productive Simpson clonality was calculated by taking the square root of Simpson's diversity index across productive rearrangements. TCRdb re-hosts the immuneACCESS table, in-frame sequences only. Its copies lack some clones; in the studies checked, an unresolved V gene accounts for under half of them, and the cause for the rest is not known. The V and J calls and clone size are taken from that table; D and trimming were inferred from the DNA. The sample table records about 240,000 clones; approximately 78% of these occur just once. The ten largest make up around 12% of the sample.

The CDR3 runs 13 residues from the cysteine to the phenylalanine. This entry keeps only the CDR3 DNA: 39 bases, framed from base 1. The germline V gene (reference sequence) supplies CDR1 LNHDA and CDR2 SQIVND. V lost 7 bases and J lost 3 bases, and the count of bases not matched to a germline gene is 2. The collaborating institutions used their own protocols to collect whole blood in K2EDTA tubes. For TCRbeta analysis, collaborator samples were shipped as frozen whole blood, as isolated PBMCs, or as DNA extracted from either sample type. Material: peripheral blood. This sequence originates from a woman aged 60-75 years with active or convalescent COVID-19. The chain was built from TRBV19 and TRBJ1-5; 8 bases in between match TRBD1. The CDR3 loop reads CASKTGVNQPQHF. The DNA sequence is TGTGCCAGTAAGACAGGGGTCAATCAGCCCCAGCATTTT.